Below, 8 T cell receptor beta chains from the same sample are listed, as sequenced in a study of T cells after yellow fever vaccination. TCRdb re-analysed the 5' RACE reads in MiXCR, keeping a single row per CDR3 protein. The data contain about 150,000 distinct CDR3 sequences, approximately 6% of them singletons. The sequences come from CD4+ T cells sorted from PBMCs, collected on the day of the first yellow fever vaccination. These receptors all stem from a man younger than 30 who received the YFV17D yellow fever vaccine.

This clonotype came up many times. The chain carries TRBV7-8 and TRBJ2-5; unclear D gene. V dropped 5 bases and J dropped 8 bases, with 9 bases sitting between them. CDR3 length equals 11 residues. CDR1 is SGHVS and CDR2 is FQNEAQ in the germline V gene. The CDR3 region is CASSTPGTQYF. CDR3 nucleotides: TGTGCCAGCAGCACCCCGGGTACCCAGTACTTC.

At least ten counts were recorded for this clonotype. This sequence joins TRBV3-1 and TRBJ2-7; D is tentatively TRBD1 or TRBD2 (5 bases each). The germline V gene has CDR1 LGHDT and CDR2 YNNKEL (reference sequence). V lost 3 bases and J 3 bases, leaving 18 bases between the germline ends. The CDR3 runs 16 residues. In nucleotides, the CDR3 is TGTGCCAGCAGCCAGGGACCGGGGTTCCTGCGCTACGAGCAGTACTTC. It translates to CASSQGPGFLRYEQYF.

In its sample, this clonotype was seen a few times. The rearrangement links TRBV7-7 to TRBJ2-5; TRBD1 agrees at 10 bases. There are 17 residues in the CDR3. CDR1 and CDR2 (germline): SSHAT, FNYEAQ (reference sequence). V trimming: 1 base; J trimming: 5 bases; junction bases outside the gene matches: 10. The CDR3 reads CASSLGQGARVGETQYF. CDR3 DNA sequence: TGTGCCAGCAGCTTAGGACAGGGGGCTCGAGTAGGGGAGACCCAGTACTTC.

Concerning this clonotype itself: Germline is not matched at one junction end, which may reflect a read error. The V and J genes are TRBV9 and TRBJ2-2; either TRBD1 or TRBD2 may supply D (6 bases each). The CDR3 consists of 16 residues. Germline CDR1 and CDR2: SGDLS and YYNGEE. Here the CDR3 reads CACSVGGQWNTGELFF. DNA for the CDR3: TGTGCCTGCAGCGTAGGGGGGCAGTGGAACACCGGGGAGCTGTTTTTT.

This clonotype came up many times. The chain is built from TRBV28 and TRBJ2-3; D gene uncertain. The length of the CDR3 is 15 residues. Germline V gene data show CDR1 as MDHEN and CDR2 as SYDVKM. The V end lost 1 base, the J end lost 0 bases, and 8 bases lay between the germline ends. DNA of the CDR3: TGTGCCAGCAGTTTATTTGGAAGGAGCACAGATACGCAGTATTTT. As protein: CASSLFGRSTDTQYF.

This clonotype appeared many times. The genes are TRBV7-2 and TRBJ2-3; D is undetermined. CDR3 size: 11 residues. Germline V gives CDR1 SGHTA, CDR2 FQGNSA. V was cut by 3 bases and J by 7 bases, with 5 bases left in between. CDR3: CASSFTHTQYF. For the CDR3, the DNA is TGTGCCAGCAGCTTTACCCATACGCAGTATTTT.

The V call is TRBV11-2, the J call TRBJ1-3; D is unresolved. This CDR3 spans 17 amino acids. Germline-derived CDR1 and CDR2 are SGHAT and FQNNGV. Trimming shortened V by 5 bases and J by 0 bases, and 17 bases separated the two germline ends. CDR3 in amino acids: CASSRLLGFSSGNTIYF. In nucleotides, the CDR3 is TGTGCCAGCAGCCGACTTCTCGGCTTTAGCTCTGGAAACACCATATATTTT.

This clonotype showed up just a few times. The chain uses TRBV30 and TRBJ1-1; a possible D gene is TRBD1 (5 bases). The V end was cut by 3 bases, the J end by 1 base, with 12 bases between. There are 14 residues in the CDR3. Per germline, CDR1 GTSNPN and CDR2 SVGIG (reference sequence). The chain's CDR3 is CAWSRQTANTEAFF. As DNA, the CDR3 is TGTGCCTGGAGCCGACAGACAGCGAACACTGAAGCTTTCTTT.